The 2 T cell receptor beta chains reported below all come from one sample, sequenced in a study of control samples from healthy donors and cancer patients. TCRdb's copy holds only in-frame clones and misses some; the assay was immunoSEQ multiplex PCR. Among about 30,000 clones listed, around 80% were seen once. The material sequenced was PBMCs. These receptors came from a man aged 60-69 years with head and neck cancer.

The CDR3 spells CASSYSWSGNYEQYF. The CDR3 bases are TGTGCCAGCAGTTACTCCTGGTCGGGGAACTACGAGCAGTACTTC. This chain links TRBV6-5 with TRBJ2-7; a possible D gene is TRBD2 (5 bases). The germline V gene encodes CDR1 MNHEY and CDR2 SVGAGI. With 0 bases removed from V and 3 bases from J, the gap between germline ends came to 12 bases. This CDR3 is built from 15 residues.

This chain joins TRBV5-1 and TRBJ1-6; D unclear. Germline CDR1 is SGHRS and CDR2 is YFSETQ. This CDR3 is built from 15 residues. Between the trimmed V and J ends, which lost 0 bases and 5 bases, there was a span of 9 bases. The CDR3 here is CASSLDGRHNSPLHF. For the CDR3, the DNA is TGCGCCAGCAGCTTGGATGGCAGGCATAATTCACCCCTCCACTTT.